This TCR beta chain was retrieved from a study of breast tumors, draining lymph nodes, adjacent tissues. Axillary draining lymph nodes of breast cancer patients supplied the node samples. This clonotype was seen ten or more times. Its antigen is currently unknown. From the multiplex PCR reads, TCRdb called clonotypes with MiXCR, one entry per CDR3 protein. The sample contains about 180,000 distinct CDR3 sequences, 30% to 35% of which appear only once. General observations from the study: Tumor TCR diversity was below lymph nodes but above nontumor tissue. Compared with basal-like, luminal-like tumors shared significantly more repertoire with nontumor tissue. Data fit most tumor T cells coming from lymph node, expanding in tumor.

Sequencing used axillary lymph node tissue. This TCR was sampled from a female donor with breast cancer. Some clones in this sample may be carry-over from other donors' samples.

The CDR3 DNA reads as TGCGCCAGCAGCCAAGAGGGGACAGGACCTGATTGGGGGCAGTATTTT. Residues: CASSQEGTGPDWGQYF. The chain is built from TRBV4-1 and TRBJ2-3; 8 positions agree with TRBD1. The V gene end was trimmed by 0 bases and the J gene end by 11 bases; junction bases not matched to a gene: 13. Germline V gives CDR1 MGHRA, CDR2 YSYEKL. This CDR3 is 16 amino acids long.